This is a list of T cell receptor beta chains from one sample in a study of cytomegalovirus exposure and HLA in healthy donors. TCRdb's table, derived via immunoSEQ multiplex PCR, lists solely in-frame clones and lacks some. Of 100,000 to 150,000 clones listed, roughly 84% were seen once; the top ten hold 1.5% to 2%. Sequenced input: PBMCs. The source is a boy aged 10-17 years in good health and CMV-seronegative. The CDR3 runs from the conserved cysteine through the conserved F or W. D genes are given only for firm matches. Some rows mark clone size as missing; the rest say once, few, many or name a class of expanded clone.

CDR3nt: TGTGCCAGCAGCCAAACTAGCGGGGATACCAATGAGCAGTTCTTC
CDR3aa: CASSQTSGDTNEQFF
abundance: .
d_gene: TRBD2
v_gene: TRBV7-3
j_gene: TRBJ2-1

CDR3nt: TGTGCCAGCAGCCAGGGACTAGCGAGCGGAGATACGCAGTATTTT
CDR3aa: CASSQGLASGDTQYF
abundance: .
d_gene: TRBD2
v_gene: TRBV7-6
j_gene: TRBJ2-3

CDR3nt: TGTGCCAGCAGTTTCGGTGGGGCCGGATTAAGTGGGGCCAACGTCCTGACTTTC
CDR3aa: CASSFGGAGLSGANVLTF
abundance: few
d_gene: .
v_gene: TRBV27
j_gene: TRBJ2-6

CDR3nt: TGTGCCAGCAGCTTAGAGGCAGGGCCAGAGACCCAGTACTTC
CDR3aa: CASSLEAGPETQYF
abundance: .
d_gene: .
v_gene: TRBV11-2
j_gene: TRBJ2-5

CDR3nt: TGTGCCAGCAGCTTGGTTAGGGGGGGAGGATCACCCCTCCACTTT
CDR3aa: CASSLVRGGGSPLHF
abundance: .
d_gene: .
v_gene: TRBV5-4
j_gene: TRBJ1-6

CDR3nt: TGTGCCAGCACCAACTCCAACGAGGCTGGCTACACCTTC
CDR3aa: CASTNSNEAGYTF
abundance: few
d_gene: .
v_gene: TRBV6-5
j_gene: TRBJ1-2

CDR3nt: TGTGCCAGCAGTAAGACAGGGGGCGGCGAGCAGTACTTC
CDR3aa: CASSKTGGGEQYF
abundance: .
d_gene: TRBD1
v_gene: TRBV27
j_gene: TRBJ2-7

CDR3nt: TGTGCCAGCAGCGGGGAGACAGGTGAATACTATGGCTACACCTTC
CDR3aa: CASSGETGEYYGYTF
abundance: .
d_gene: .
v_gene: TRBV5-6
j_gene: TRBJ1-2

CDR3nt: TGTGCCAGCAAGGGACAGGGGAAAACTGAAGCTTTCTTT
CDR3aa: CASKGQGKTEAFF
abundance: .
d_gene: TRBD1
v_gene: TRBV13
j_gene: TRBJ1-1

CDR3nt: TGTGCCAGCAGCCGGGACTCCACGGCAGATACGCAGTATTTT
CDR3aa: CASSRDSTADTQYF
abundance: .
d_gene: .
v_gene: TRBV5-4
j_gene: TRBJ2-3

CDR3nt: TGCGCCAGCAGCGCGAGCGGGAAGGGGGAGACCCAGTACTTC
CDR3aa: CASSASGKGETQYF
abundance: once
d_gene: TRBD2
v_gene: TRBV5-1
j_gene: TRBJ2-5

CDR3nt: TGTGCCAGCAGTGAAGACCTAGCGGGGGGGCCGGTATACGAGCAGTACTTC
CDR3aa: CASSEDLAGGPVYEQYF
abundance: few
d_gene: TRBD2
v_gene: TRBV2
j_gene: TRBJ2-7

CDR3nt: TGTGCCAGTACGCAGCAGGGGATTAATCAGCCCCAGCATTTT
CDR3aa: CASTQQGINQPQHF
abundance: .
d_gene: .
v_gene: TRBV19
j_gene: TRBJ1-5

CDR3nt: TGCGCCAGCAGCCAAGATATCGGGACAACCTTCAATGAGCAGTTCTTC
CDR3aa: CASSQDIGTTFNEQFF
abundance: .
d_gene: .
v_gene: TRBV4-3
j_gene: TRBJ2-1

CDR3nt: TGTGCCAGCAGCCTAGCGGGGGGGCGGTATGTTGAGCAGTTCTTC
CDR3aa: CASSLAGGRYVEQFF
abundance: once
d_gene: TRBD2
v_gene: TRBV7-2
j_gene: TRBJ2-1

CDR3nt: TGCGCCAGCAGCCAACGCGGGGGGAAGAACACCGGGGAGCTGTTTTTT
CDR3aa: CASSQRGGKNTGELFF
abundance: .
d_gene: TRBD2
v_gene: TRBV4-1
j_gene: TRBJ2-2

CDR3nt: TGTGCCAGCAGCTTAAGGCCGCAGGGGATGAACACTGAAGCTTTCTTT
CDR3aa: CASSLRPQGMNTEAFF
abundance: .
d_gene: .
v_gene: TRBV7-2
j_gene: TRBJ1-1

CDR3nt: TGTGCCAGCAGCCAAGAGACAGTTTCGTCCCACTATGGCTACACCTTC
CDR3aa: CASSQETVSSHYGYTF
abundance: .
d_gene: .
v_gene: TRBV4-2
j_gene: TRBJ1-2

CDR3nt: TGTGCCAGCAGCGTAGCCCCTAGCGGGTATTCCTACAATGAGCAGTTCTTC
CDR3aa: CASSVAPSGYSYNEQFF
abundance: .
d_gene: TRBD2
v_gene: TRBV9
j_gene: TRBJ2-1

CDR3nt: TGTGCCAGCAGCTGGGGACAGGGGGCATATGGCTACACCTTC
CDR3aa: CASSWGQGAYGYTF
abundance: .
d_gene: TRBD1
v_gene: TRBV7-8
j_gene: TRBJ1-2

CDR3nt: TGTGCCAGCAGTGAATTTCGGGTTGGCTACACCTTC
CDR3aa: CASSEFRVGYTF
abundance: .
d_gene: .
v_gene: TRBV6-1
j_gene: TRBJ1-2

CDR3nt: TGTGCCAGCAGCTTGGTAGGTGGAGATTATGGCTACACCTTC
CDR3aa: CASSLVGGDYGYTF
abundance: .
d_gene: .
v_gene: TRBV5-4
j_gene: TRBJ1-2

CDR3nt: TGTGCCAGCTCAACAACTAGCGGGGGATCCAATACGCAGTATTTT
CDR3aa: CASSTTSGGSNTQYF
abundance: .
d_gene: TRBD2
v_gene: TRBV18
j_gene: TRBJ2-3

CDR3nt: TGTGCCAGCAGCACGGACGGGACAGCTCAGACGCAGTATTTT
CDR3aa: CASSTDGTAQTQYF
abundance: .
d_gene: TRBD1
v_gene: TRBV9
j_gene: TRBJ2-3

CDR3nt: TGTGCCAGCAGTCTAGCGACCATCACAGATACGCAGTATTTT
CDR3aa: CASSLATITDTQYF
abundance: .
d_gene: .
v_gene: TRBV27
j_gene: TRBJ2-3

CDR3nt: TGCGCCAGCAGCCAGCCCGGACAGGGGGGCTATGGCTACACCTTC
CDR3aa: CASSQPGQGGYGYTF
abundance: once
d_gene: TRBD1
v_gene: TRBV4-1
j_gene: TRBJ1-2

CDR3nt: TGTGCCAGCCGTCCTCCAGAACAGGGTCTGTACTTC
CDR3aa: CASRPPEQGLYF
abundance: .
d_gene: .
v_gene: TRBV7-2
j_gene: TRBJ2-7

CDR3nt: TGTGCCATGTCCCGACGCCCTACAGGGGACGGAGAAGCTTTCTTT
CDR3aa: CAMSRRPTGDGEAFF
abundance: .
d_gene: TRBD1
v_gene: TRBV10-3
j_gene: TRBJ1-1

CDR3nt: TGTGCCAGCAGTGGACAGGGGGCGGAGTATGGCTACCCCTTC
CDR3aa: CASSGQGAEYGYPF
abundance: .
d_gene: TRBD1
v_gene: TRBV2
j_gene: TRBJ1-2

CDR3nt: TGTGCCGCCCGGAGGCAGGCCGTACCGAACTCCTACGAGCAGTACTTC
CDR3aa: CAARRQAVPNSYEQYF
abundance: .
d_gene: .
v_gene: TRBV21-1
j_gene: TRBJ2-7

CDR3nt: TGTGCCAGCTCACCACCGCCCGGGACAGGTGATCAGCCCCAGCATTTT
CDR3aa: CASSPPPGTGDQPQHF
abundance: .
d_gene: TRBD1
v_gene: TRBV18
j_gene: TRBJ1-5

CDR3nt: TGCGCCAGCAGCTTGCCTAGCGGGAGGACCGGGGAGCTGTTTTTT
CDR3aa: CASSLPSGRTGELFF
abundance: .
d_gene: TRBD2
v_gene: TRBV5-1
j_gene: TRBJ2-2

CDR3nt: TGTGCCAGTAGTGCGGGTGGCTACACCTTC
CDR3aa: CASSAGGYTF
abundance: once
d_gene: .
v_gene: TRBV19
j_gene: TRBJ1-2

CDR3nt: TGTGCCAGCAGTGCACACAGGGGGGCCAACACTGAAGCTTTCTTT
CDR3aa: CASSAHRGANTEAFF
abundance: .
d_gene: TRBD1
v_gene: TRBV27
j_gene: TRBJ1-1

CDR3nt: TGTGCCAGCAGCCTCGGGAAACAGAGTAATTCACCCCTCCACTTT
CDR3aa: CASSLGKQSNSPLHF
abundance: once
d_gene: .
v_gene: TRBV7-6
j_gene: TRBJ1-6

CDR3nt: TGTGCCAGCAGTGAAAGTTATCAATCGGGGCAGTTCTTC
CDR3aa: CASSESYQSGQFF
abundance: .
d_gene: .
v_gene: TRBV6-4
j_gene: TRBJ2-1

CDR3nt: TGTGCCAGCAGCGCAAGGTGGGGGCAGAACAATTCACCCCTCCACTTT
CDR3aa: CASSARWGQNNSPLHF
abundance: .
d_gene: .
v_gene: TRBV7-2
j_gene: TRBJ1-6

CDR3nt: TGCGCCAGCAGCTTGGACACTGCTAACGGGGGCTACACCTTC
CDR3aa: CASSLDTANGGYTF
abundance: .
d_gene: .
v_gene: TRBV5-1
j_gene: TRBJ1-2

CDR3nt: TGTGCCAGCAGCTTGCCGGCGGGCGCTGAAGCTTTCTTT
CDR3aa: CASSLPAGAEAFF
abundance: few
d_gene: .
v_gene: TRBV7-9
j_gene: TRBJ1-1

CDR3nt: TGTGCCAGCAGTTCGGGGGGCGAAACTGAAGCTTTCTTT
CDR3aa: CASSSGGETEAFF
abundance: .
d_gene: .
v_gene: TRBV9
j_gene: TRBJ1-1

CDR3nt: TGTGCCAGTAGTATGTTAGCGAACACCGGGGAGCTGTTTTTT
CDR3aa: CASSMLANTGELFF
abundance: once
d_gene: .
v_gene: TRBV19
j_gene: TRBJ2-2

CDR3nt: TGTGCCAGCAGTGATTACAGGGGAGCGCGCGAGCAGTACTTC
CDR3aa: CASSDYRGAREQYF
abundance: .
d_gene: TRBD1
v_gene: TRBV6-1
j_gene: TRBJ2-7

CDR3nt: TGTGCCAGAAGCGGAACCTCGGGTCTTAACTTATATTTT
CDR3aa: CARSGTSGLNLYF
abundance: .
d_gene: .
v_gene: TRBV5-3
j_gene: TRBJ1-3

CDR3nt: TGTGCCAGCAGTTACTCTAAGACAGGTCGTCAGCCCCAGCATTTT
CDR3aa: CASSYSKTGRQPQHF
abundance: .
d_gene: .
v_gene: TRBV6-5
j_gene: TRBJ1-5

CDR3nt: TGTGCCAGCAGGAAAGGGACAAACCAAGAGACCCAGTACTTC
CDR3aa: CASRKGTNQETQYF
abundance: .
d_gene: .
v_gene: TRBV6-1
j_gene: TRBJ2-5

CDR3nt: TGTGCCAGCAGCAAAGGACTAGCGGGAAACAATGAGCAGTTCTTC
CDR3aa: CASSKGLAGNNEQFF
abundance: .
d_gene: TRBD2
v_gene: TRBV7-9
j_gene: TRBJ2-1

CDR3nt: TGTGCCAGCTCGGCGGGTGACTCTGGGGCCAACGTCCTGACTTTC
CDR3aa: CASSAGDSGANVLTF
abundance: .
d_gene: .
v_gene: TRBV9
j_gene: TRBJ2-6

CDR3nt: TGTGCCAGCAGTTACTCGGGTCTTGACAGAAATGGCTACACCTTC
CDR3aa: CASSYSGLDRNGYTF
abundance: .
d_gene: .
v_gene: TRBV6-6
j_gene: TRBJ1-2

CDR3nt: TGTGCCAGCAGCTTCCCCGAGCCGAACACCGGGGAGCTGTTTTTT
CDR3aa: CASSFPEPNTGELFF
abundance: .
d_gene: .
v_gene: TRBV7-9
j_gene: TRBJ2-2

CDR3nt: TGTGCCAGCAGTTACCAGGGGTTGAGCGAGACCCAGTACTTC
CDR3aa: CASSYQGLSETQYF
abundance: .
d_gene: .
v_gene: TRBV27
j_gene: TRBJ2-5

CDR3nt: TGTGCCAGCAGCCAGGGACTAGCGGGGGGCCCTTCCTACAATGAGCAGTTCTTC
CDR3aa: CASSQGLAGGPSYNEQFF
abundance: once
d_gene: TRBD2
v_gene: TRBV9
j_gene: TRBJ2-1

CDR3nt: TGTGCCAGCAGCTTGGTAAGGTTGGGCTCCAATGAGCAGTTCTTC
CDR3aa: CASSLVRLGSNEQFF
abundance: .
d_gene: .
v_gene: TRBV5-4
j_gene: TRBJ2-1

CDR3nt: TGTGCCTGGAAGGGGACTAGCGGGAGTTCCTACAATGAGCAGTTCTTC
CDR3aa: CAWKGTSGSSYNEQFF
abundance: .
d_gene: TRBD2
v_gene: TRBV30
j_gene: TRBJ2-1

CDR3nt: TGTGCCAGCAGCTTAGGGGCTACTGAAGCTTTCTTT
CDR3aa: CASSLGATEAFF
abundance: .
d_gene: .
v_gene: TRBV13
j_gene: TRBJ1-1

CDR3nt: TGCGCCAGCAGCCCGCCGGGTCAGGGGTTATACGAGCAGTACTTC
CDR3aa: CASSPPGQGLYEQYF
abundance: once
d_gene: .
v_gene: TRBV5-1
j_gene: TRBJ2-7

CDR3nt: TGTGCCAGCAGTGAACGGACAGGGGGGACCGGGGAGCTGTTTTTT
CDR3aa: CASSERTGGTGELFF
abundance: .
d_gene: TRBD1
v_gene: TRBV2
j_gene: TRBJ2-2

CDR3nt: TGTGCCATCAGTGAGGGAAAGACTAGCGGGAGGGCCTCGGATGAGCAGTTCTTC
CDR3aa: CAISEGKTSGRASDEQFF
abundance: .
d_gene: TRBD2
v_gene: TRBV10-3
j_gene: TRBJ2-1